Listed below are T cell receptor beta chains from one sample, sequenced in a study of blood T cells in healthy people across ages. TCRdb called the 5' RACE reads again in MiXCR, with one record for every CDR3 protein. The table has over 950,000 distinct CDR3 sequences, roughly 51% seen once. Material for sequencing was blood. All receptors come from a woman aged 55-70 years in good health. Both conserved end residues are part of each CDR3. Fields, in order: V gene, clone size, J gene, D gene, CDR3 DNA, CDR3 protein. The D gene is left open where the match is weak. Expanded clones get a size class; other rows say once, few or many, or leave the size out.

>TRBV12-3/TRBV12-4|once|TRBJ1-5|TRBD1
TGTGCCAGCAGTTTGACCCAGGGGGGCAATCAGCCCCAGCATTTT
CASSLTQGGNQPQHF
>TRBV10-3|.|TRBJ2-5|.
TGTGCCATCAGTGGACTAGTCGGGGTCGAGACCCAGTACTTC
CAISGLVGVETQYF
>TRBV28|.|TRBJ2-7|.
TGTGCCAGCAGGGACTCGGGAGCAGGGGGGAGCGAGCAGTACTTC
CASRDSGAGGSEQYF
>TRBV20-1|.|TRBJ2-7|TRBD2
TGCAGTGCTAGAGTAAGCGGGAGAACCTACGAGCAGTACTTC
CSARVSGRTYEQYF
>TRBV4-2|.|TRBJ1-2|.
TGTGCCAGCAGCCAAGACCACCAGTATGGCTACACCTTC
CASSQDHQYGYTF
>TRBV12-3/TRBV12-4|few|TRBJ2-7|TRBD2
TGTGCCAGCAGAGAGACTAGCGCGCCCTCCTACGAGCAGTACTTC
CASRETSAPSYEQYF
>TRBV20-1|few|TRBJ2-7|.
TGCAGTGCTCCCTCCGCGGGGAGATCCTACGAGCAGTACTTC
CSAPSAGRSYEQYF
>TRBV6-5|many|TRBJ1-2|.
TGTGCCAGCAGGACTCCTGGACAAGGCAGTGGCTACACCTTC
CASRTPGQGSGYTF
>TRBV4-2|.|TRBJ2-1|.
TGTGCCAGCAGCCAAGATCGGTCTAGCAAAAGGGGAGAGCAGTTCTTC
CASSQDRSSKRGEQFF
>TRBV24-1|.|TRBJ1-5|.
TGTGCCACCCCAATACGACAGGACAATCAGCCCCAGCATTTT
CATPIRQDNQPQHF
>TRBV12-3/TRBV12-4|once|TRBJ2-7|TRBD1
TGTGCCAGCAGTACCCTGGGACAGGTCTACGAGCAGTACTTC
CASSTLGQVYEQYF
>TRBV10-3|few|TRBJ2-7|TRBD2
TGTGCCATCAGTGACTCTATGAAGACTAGCCACTACGAGCAGTACTTC
CAISDSMKTSHYEQYF
>TRBV7-2|.|TRBJ2-1|.
TGTGCCAGCAACGCAGGGTCCAATGAGCAGTTCTTC
CASNAGSNEQFF
>TRBV5-1|.|TRBJ2-7|.
TGCGCCAGCAGCCGGGGGACGGTCGCCCTGGGTAACGAGCAGTACTTC
CASSRGTVALGNEQYF
>TRBV28|.|TRBJ2-5|TRBD1
TGTGCCAGCAGTCCCGGGGACAGAGAAGAGACCCAGTACTTC
CASSPGDREETQYF
>TRBV6-5|.|TRBJ1-5|.
TGTGCCAGCAGTTACTCCCCATATAGCAATCAGCCCCAGCATTTT
CASSYSPYSNQPQHF
>TRBV5-1|.|TRBJ2-7|TRBD2
TGCGCCAGCAGCTCCTTAAGCGGGAGCGCCTACGAGCAGTACTTC
CASSSLSGSAYEQYF
>TRBV3-1|.|TRBJ2-3|.
TGTGCCAGCAGCCGGCGACTAGATACGCAGTATTTT
CASSRRLDTQYF
>TRBV11-2|.|TRBJ2-5|.
TGTGCCAGCAGGCCCCCCGGCACCGGCGAGACCCAGTACTTC
CASRPPGTGETQYF
>TRBV28|.|TRBJ2-7|.
TGTGCCAGCAGTCCAAGGGGGGGGGCCCCAAAAGAGACCCATTACTTC
CASSPRGGAPKETHYF
>TRBV5-1|few|TRBJ2-1|TRBD2
TGCGCCAGCAGCTTGGAGACTAGCGGGGTTTACAATGAGCAGTTCTTC
CASSLETSGVYNEQFF
>TRBV7-6|.|TRBJ2-5|TRBD1
TGTGCCAGCAGCTTAGCGGGACAGGGGGGGAGGACCCAGTACTTC
CASSLAGQGGRTQYF
>TRBV9|.|TRBJ2-3|TRBD1
TGTACCAGCAGCGTAGGTAGGGGGACAGCTCGCACAGATACGCAGTATTTT
CTSSVGRGTARTDTQYF
>TRBV29-1|.|TRBJ2-7|TRBD1
TGCAGCGTCCAGGACAGGGGCATCTACAATGAGCAGTACTTC
CSVQDRGIYNEQYF
>TRBV28|.|TRBJ2-7|.
TGTGCCAGCCCGCCCCCAGGGGCTTTCTCCTACGAACAGTACTTC
CASPPPGAFSYEQYF
>TRBV7-2|.|TRBJ2-7|TRBD2
TGTGCCAGCAGTTCCTTGGGACTAGAAGGGGAGGCCCAGTACTTC
CASSSLGLEGEAQYF
>TRBV19|few|TRBJ2-3|.
TGTGCCAGTAGTATCGGGGGCAGAGCTACAGATACGCAGTATTTT
CASSIGGRATDTQYF
>TRBV7-3|few|TRBJ2-1|TRBD2
TGTGCCAGCAGCTCCGGGACTAGCGGGAGCGCTGAGCAGTTCTTC
CASSSGTSGSAEQFF
>TRBV12-3/TRBV12-4|few|TRBJ2-6|.
TGTGCCAGTCTAAACGAAGCTGGGGCCAACGTCCTGACTTTC
CASLNEAGANVLTF
>TRBV20-1|.|TRBJ1-6|.
TGCAGTCCAACTGAATACAGGGATTCACCCCTCCACTTT
CSPTEYRDSPLHF